The next 5 T cell receptor beta chains were all read from a single sample in a study of T cells in Graves' hyperthyroidism and ophthalmopathy. Using RNA transcripts as the source, TCR beta CDR3 regions were amplified. The TCR CDR3 first-round RT-PCR relied on the HTBI primer set. Each CDR3 protein gets one entry after TCRdb re-called the multiplex PCR reads with MiXCR. In the table there are some 700,000 distinct CDR3 sequences, 15% to 20% of which are singletons. The sample was blood. These receptors originate from a man aged 45 to 65 with Graves' hyperthyroidism.

The V gene is TRBV4-1, the J gene TRBJ1-1, with D unclear. V dropped 0 bases and J dropped 0 bases, with 11 bases sitting between them. Germline lookup yields CDR1 MGHRA and CDR2 YSYEKL. The CDR3 length is 16 residues. This chain's CDR3 is CASSQDGVTLNTEAFF. The CDR3 nucleotides are TGCGCCAGCAGCCAAGACGGGGTTACACTGAACACTGAAGCTTTCTTT.

There are many counts of this clonotype. The chain combines TRBV11-2 with TRBJ2-2; 11 nucleotides line up with TRBD2. The length of the CDR3 is 18 residues. V lost 5 bases and J lost 0; bases outside the gene matches: 8. Germline V gene lookup returns CDR1 SGHAT and CDR2 FQNNGV. In nucleotides, the CDR3 is TGTGCCAGCAGCCTGACTAGCGGGACCTTCTCGAACACCGGGGAGCTGTTTTTT. Its protein product is CASSLTSGTFSNTGELFF.

This clonotype was counted between two and nine times. The chain joins TRBV6-2 or TRBV6-3 to TRBJ1-1, with 7 bases lining up with TRBD1. Germline V gives CDR1 MNHEY, CDR2 SVGEGT. The CDR3 spans 15 residues. The V gene end was trimmed by 4 bases and the J gene end by 2 bases; junction bases not matched to a gene: 7. The CDR3 is CASSSGGTANTEAFF. Written as DNA, the CDR3 is TGTGCCAGCAGTTCCGGAGGGACAGCTAACACTGAAGCTTTCTTT.

This clonotype has at least ten counts. V and J are TRBV20-1 and TRBJ2-7; the match to TRBD2 covers 12 bases. J was trimmed by 6 bases and V by 6 bases; bases with no gene match: 9. This CDR3 spans 14 amino acids. Germline values: CDR1 DFQATT, CDR2 SNEGSKA (reference sequence). The CDR3 is CSAPKTSGRSEQYF. The CDR3 nucleotides are TGCAGTGCCCCTAAGACTAGCGGGAGATCCGAGCAGTACTTC.

The chain has TRBV7-9 and TRBJ1-5; D possibly corresponds to TRBD1 (6 bases). V was trimmed by 5 bases and J by 5 bases, leaving 13 bases between them. Germline CDR1 and CDR2: SEHNR and FQNEAQ (reference sequence). The CDR3 spans 14 residues. For the CDR3, the DNA is TGTGCCAGCAGCCATGGGACAACTTATCAGCCCCAGCATTTT. Encoded protein: CASSHGTTYQPQHF.